Below are 21 T cell receptor beta chains sequenced from a single sample in a study of regulatory T cells in long-lasting Graves disease. Arm-PCR of CDR3 regions and iRepertoire HTBI primers were used to build TCR beta libraries. TCRdb called the multiplex PCR reads again in MiXCR, with one record for every CDR3 protein. The repertoire holds over 250,000 distinct CDR3 sequences, with roughly 21% as singletons. Specified time point: persistent/refractory GD, antithyroid drugs over 5 years with positive TRAb. Extracted PBMC RNA gave rise to the TCR library. The sample in question was peripheral blood mononuclear cells (PBMCs), obtained when the disease was refractory, from a patient treated with antithyroid drugs. These receptors came from a female donor with Graves disease.

This clonotype has just a few counts. V is TRBV6-5 and J is TRBJ2-7, with 10 bases fitting TRBD1. The CDR3 has 17 amino acids. The trim removed 3 bases at V and 3 bases at J, leaving 11 bases unmatched. CDR1 is MNHEY, CDR2 SVGAGI, per germline. The CDR3 loop is CASSYHESDRGDYEQYF. DNA of the CDR3: TGTGCCAGCAGTTATCACGAGTCGGACAGGGGGGACTACGAGCAGTACTTC.

This clonotype came up many times. The gene calls are TRBV13 and TRBJ2-5; D unresolved. The length of the CDR3 is 12 residues. The germline gives CDR1 PRHDT, CDR2 FYEKMQ (reference sequence). V gave up 5 bases and J gave up 1 base, with 5 bases separating them. The DNA of the CDR3 is TGTGCCAGCAGCGCTTTCCAAGAGACCCAGTACTTC. This sequence encodes CASSAFQETQYF.

This clonotype was detected a few times. This chain connects TRBV15 to TRBJ2-7, with D tentatively TRBD2 (6 bases). The CDR3 contains 15 residues. The V and J ends lost 0 bases and 2 bases respectively, with 11 bases between them. CDR1 is LNHNV, CDR2 YYDKDF, per germline (reference sequence). The CDR3 coding sequence is TGTGCCACCAGCAGAGATCGAACGGGAGCCTACGAGCAGTACTTC. This sequence encodes CATSRDRTGAYEQYF. The full variable domain, with the rest looked up from reference TRBV15 and TRBJ2-7, is DAMVIQNPRYQVTQFGKPVTLSCSQTLNHNVMYWYQQKSSQAPKLLFHYYDKDFNNEADTPDNFQSRRPNTSFCFLDIRSPGLGDTAMYLCATSRDRTGAYEQYFGPGTRLTVT.

This clonotype was counted ten times or more. The chain links TRBV2 to TRBJ2-7, with 10 nucleotides matching TRBD1. J lost 3 bases, V lost 9 bases, and 8 bases had no gene match. Germline values: CDR1 SNHLY, CDR2 FYNNEI. The CDR3 extends over 14 amino acids. CDR3 amino acids: CASTRDRGYYEQYF. CDR3 bases: TGTGCCAGTACCCGGGACAGGGGCTACTACGAGCAGTACTTC. The full variable domain, its missing parts supplied by reference TRBV2 and TRBJ2-7, is EPEVTQTPSHQVTQMGQEVILRCVPISNHLYFYWYRQILGQKVEFLVSFYNNEISEKSEIFDDQFSVERPDGSNFTLKIRSTKLEDSAMYFCASTRDRGYYEQYFGPGTRLTVT.

CDR3 sequence (DNA): TGTGCCAGCAGTGACCTAGCGGGAGTGAAGTACGAGCAGTACTTC. It codes for CASSDLAGVKYEQYF. This chain uses TRBV6-1 with TRBJ2-7; 10 nucleotides match TRBD2. J was trimmed by 4 bases and V by 3 bases; bases with no gene match: 6. This CDR3 has 15 residues. From germline, CDR1 is MNHNS and CDR2 SASEGT.

For this clonotype: This clone may be a read error of a much larger clone one base away. This sequence joins TRBV7-2 and TRBJ2-2; unclear D gene. Trimming pared 5 bases from V and 7 bases from J, leaving 14 bases between. The CDR3 sequence is 14 residues long. Germline values: CDR1 SGHTA, CDR2 FQGNSA. The CDR3 spells CASSGAPEIGELFF. CDR3 nucleotides: TGTGCCAGCAGCGGAGCTCCGGAAATCGGGGAGCTGTTTTTT.

Many counts were recorded for this clonotype. CDR3 region: CASTPTSGRTNPNTGELFF. The CDR3 nucleotides are TGTGCCAGCACACCGACTAGCGGGAGGACCAACCCGAACACCGGGGAGCTGTTTTTT. This chain uses TRBV28 with TRBJ2-2; TRBD2 matches at 13 bases. CDR1 and CDR2 from the germline V gene are MDHEN and SYDVKM. The CDR3 is 19 residues long. V dropped 7 bases and J dropped 0; count of bases not matched to a gene: 11.

The chain is built from TRBV4-1 and TRBJ2-7; 12 bases line up with TRBD1. Per the germline V gene, CDR1 is MGHRA and CDR2 is YSYEKL. This CDR3 region has 16 residues. V was pared by 0 bases and J by 6 bases, with 6 bases of the junction left unmatched. In nucleotides, the CDR3 is TGCGCCAGCAGCCAAGATCCGGGACAGGGGGCCACCGAGCAGTACTTC. It translates to CASSQDPGQGATEQYF.

Turning to this clonotype: This may arise from a read error, as a much more abundant clone is one base away. The genes are TRBV7-9 and TRBJ2-7; the match to TRBD1 covers 7 bases. The germline gives CDR1 SEHNR, CDR2 FQNEAQ (reference sequence). The CDR3 is made up of 15 amino acids. J lost 0 bases, V lost 5 bases, and 7 bases had no gene match. The DNA for the CDR3 is TGTGCCAGCAGCCCACCGGGACAGAGCTCCTACGAGCAGTACTTC. Translation gives CASSPPGQSSYEQYF.

This clonotype was seen a few times. The chain recombines TRBV25-1 with TRBJ2-7; D remains unclear. This CDR3 is built from 13 residues. V dropped 5 bases and J dropped 4 bases, with 12 bases sitting between them. CDR1 and CDR2 from the germline V gene are MGHDK and SYGVNS. In nucleotides, the CDR3 is TGTGCCAGCAGTCGACACGAACCGTACGAGCAGTACTTC. Amino acid sequence: CASSRHEPYEQYF.

This chain connects TRBV28 to TRBJ2-3; 13 positions agree with TRBD2. Losses at the gene ends were 10 bases for V and 4 bases for J; bases not matched to a gene: 14. This CDR3 comprises 17 residues. Germline values: CDR1 MDHEN, CDR2 SYDVKM. The CDR3 bases are TGTGCCACCAAGGGGACTAGCGGGATCGTCGGCGCAGATACGCAGTATTTT. Its protein is CATKGTSGIVGADTQYF.

This clonotype was detected many times. The genes are TRBV2 and TRBJ1-5; TRBD1 might be the D (5 bases). The CDR3 is 15 residues long. V shed 6 bases and J shed 5 bases, with 17 bases lying between them. Germline CDR1 and CDR2: SNHLY and FYNNEI. CDR3 amino acids: CASSNGGRRDQPQHF. CDR3 coding DNA: TGTGCCAGCAGCAATGGGGGACGAAGGGATCAGCCCCAGCATTTT.

This clonotype was detected ten times or more. The V call is TRBV3-1, the J call TRBJ1-1, with a possible D match to TRBD1 (6 bases). Trimming removed 6 bases at V and 10 bases at J, with 33 bases between. Per the germline V gene, CDR1 is LGHDT and CDR2 is YNNKEL (reference sequence). There are 18 residues in the CDR3. CDR3 DNA sequence: TGTGCCAGCAGGCCCAATACCCTTACATGGCAGGGACATTTGGGAGCTTTCTTT. This encodes CASRPNTLTWQGHLGAFF.

The chain recombines TRBV12-3 or TRBV12-4 with TRBJ1-5; the D is unclear. Trimming pared 6 bases from V and 3 bases from J, leaving 12 bases between. The CDR3 consists of 14 residues. This CDR3 reads CASSRLNINQPQHF. Here the CDR3 DNA reads TGTGCCAGCAGCCGCCTGAATATCAATCAGCCCCAGCATTTT.

The V call is TRBV5-1, the J call TRBJ2-5; 11 positions match TRBD1. The last part of the DNA fits TRBJ2-1 better; the J call may be wrong. Looked up from germline, CDR1 is SGHRS and CDR2 is YFSETQ. The CDR3 is 14 amino acids. This CDR3 reads CASSTGTGGNEQFF. The CDR3 DNA follows: TGCGCCAGCAGCACGGGGACAGGGGGAAATGAGCAGTTCTTC.

V and J are TRBV7-9 and TRBJ2-7, with 9 bases that match TRBD1. The J segment lost 3 bases and the V segment lost 10 bases, leaving 4 bases of the junction unmatched. This CDR3 spans 12 amino acids. Germline V gene sequence: CDR1 SEHNR, CDR2 FQNEAQ (reference sequence). The CDR3 DNA sequence: TGTGCCACCGAGACAGGGGGCTACGAGCAGTACTTC. Translation gives CATETGGYEQYF.

This clonotype has more than one count but fewer than ten. The rearrangement links TRBV20-1 to TRBJ1-4; 8 bases line up with TRBD1. The CDR3 contains 19 residues. V shed 6 bases and J 0 bases; nucleotides not matched to a gene: 18. Germline-derived CDR1 and CDR2 are DFQATT and SNEGSKA (reference sequence). The chain's CDR3 is CSASATATGVLSTNEKLFF. DNA for the CDR3: TGCAGTGCCTCGGCTACGGCGACAGGGGTGCTTTCAACTAATGAAAAACTGTTTTTT.

This clonotype occurred a few times. The rearrangement uses TRBV28 and TRBJ1-2; 11 bases match TRBD1. V lost 10 bases and J lost 6; bases outside the gene matches: 4. Germline assignment: CDR1 MDHEN and CDR2 SYDVKM. This CDR3 contains 12 residues. In DNA, the CDR3 is TGTGCCACAGGACAGGGGGCAGATGGCTACACCTTC. It translates to CATGQGADGYTF.

A word on this clonotype: A much larger clone is a single base away; this may be a read error. V and J are TRBV20-1 and TRBJ1-1, with D possibly being TRBD1 (6 bases). CDR1 is DFQATT and CDR2 is SNEGSKA in the germline V gene (reference sequence). V dropped 3 bases and J dropped 3 bases, with 14 bases sitting between them. The CDR3 sequence is 14 residues long. CDR3 coding DNA: TGCAGTGCTAGGACTTCGGCAGGGGACACTGAAGCTTTCTTT. Residues: CSARTSAGDTEAFF.

V gene TRBV19 combines with J gene TRBJ2-1; 12 nucleotides align to TRBD2. The CDR3 covers 15 residues. V was clipped by 3 bases and J by 7 bases; unmatched bases: 4. The germline CDR1 and CDR2 sequences are LNHDA and SQIVND (reference sequence). The DNA for the CDR3 is TGTGCCAGTAGTATTTTGCTAGCGGGAGGGAATGAGCAGTTCTTC. This codes for CASSILLAGGNEQFF.

Many counts were recorded for this clonotype. V gene TRBV10-3 combines with J gene TRBJ2-6; D possibly matches TRBD1 or TRBD2 (5 bases each). V was pared by 0 bases and J by 0 bases, with 9 bases between. The CDR3 length is 17 residues. CDR1 and CDR2 from the germline V gene are ENHRY and SYGVKD. The CDR3 here is CAISESGTVSGANVLTF. CDR3 bases: TGTGCCATCAGTGAGTCCGGGACCGTCTCTGGGGCCAACGTCCTGACTTTC.